This is a list of T cell receptor beta chains from one sample in a study of response to subunit inactivated influenza vaccine. Via MiXCR, TCRdb re-called the RT-PCR reads, giving one row per CDR3 protein. Of some 800,000 distinct CDR3 sequences in the sample, 21% were seen once. The material was PBMCs from blood, obtained around 5 days after vaccination. The receptors stem from a man aged 45-65 years who received an inactivated influenza vaccine. Each CDR3 is given with its conserved first and last residue. D genes are given only for firm matches. Clone sizes are given selectively: once, few, many, or a class where the clone is expanded.

NA	TRBV6-2/TRBV6-3	NA	TRBJ1-5	TGTGCCAGCAGGGATTACAATCAGCCCCAGCATTTT	CASRDYNQPQHF
NA	TRBV5-1	NA	TRBJ1-1	TGCGCCAGCAGCTCAATTTTGGCCACTGAAGCTTTCTTT	CASSSILATEAFF
TRBD1	TRBV6-5	many	TRBJ2-3	TGTGCCAGCAGTTACAACAGGGGAACAGATACGCAGTATTTT	CASSYNRGTDTQYF
NA	TRBV9	few	TRBJ1-1	TGTGCCAGCAGCGTAGCCCAAAACACTGAAGCTTTCTTT	CASSVAQNTEAFF
NA	TRBV18	NA	TRBJ2-1	TGTGCCAGCTCACCAGAACTAAAGGACGGCAATGAGCAGTTCTTC	CASSPELKDGNEQFF
NA	TRBV20-1	NA	TRBJ1-5	TGCAGTGCGAACAGGGATGATCAGCCCCAGCATTTT	CSANRDDQPQHF
NA	TRBV28	few	TRBJ2-7	TGTGCCAGCAGTTTATTTCCAGGGTCCTACGAGCAGTACTTC	CASSLFPGSYEQYF
NA	TRBV6-1	NA	TRBJ2-7	TGTGCCAGCAGAACCGGACTAAGCTCCTACGAGCAGTACTTC	CASRTGLSSYEQYF
NA	TRBV5-6	few	TRBJ2-3	TGTGCCAGCAGCTTCGGCTGGCGGGCCGCTAGCACAGATACGCAGTATTTT	CASSFGWRAASTDTQYF
NA	TRBV2	few	TRBJ2-5	TGTGCCAGCAGTGGGTTCGGGGAAGAGACCCAGTACTTC	CASSGFGEETQYF
NA	TRBV28	few	TRBJ2-6	TGTGCCAGCAGTTTTAGGTACTCTGGGGCCAACGTCCTGACTTTC	CASSFRYSGANVLTF
NA	TRBV7-9	NA	TRBJ2-1	TGTGCCAGCAGCTCAGGGTCGACAGGATACAATGAGCAGTTCTTC	CASSSGSTGYNEQFF
NA	TRBV4-1	NA	TRBJ2-1	TGCGCCAGCAGCCAAGAAGTGAGAGGAACCTACAATGAGCAGTTCTTC	CASSQEVRGTYNEQFF
NA	TRBV6-5	many	TRBJ1-5	TGTGCCAGCAGTTACTCGAGGGGGGGCGAGGGTCAGCCCCAGCATTTT	CASSYSRGGEGQPQHF
NA	TRBV24-1	many	TRBJ1-1	TGTGCCACCAGTGATTCGGACACTGAAGCTTTCTTT	CATSDSDTEAFF
NA	TRBV4-3	NA	TRBJ1-2	TGCGCCAGCAGCCTGACACACGGGGATGGCTACACCTTC	CASSLTHGDGYTF
TRBD1	TRBV10-3	NA	TRBJ2-5	TGTGCCATCAGGATGGGACAGGGGGCTATTACGGAGACCCAGTACTTC	CAIRMGQGAITETQYF
NA	TRBV7-9	NA	TRBJ2-3	TGTGCCAGCAGCTCCCCCCGGGGTTTCACAGATACGCAGTATTTT	CASSSPRGFTDTQYF
TRBD1	TRBV5-4	NA	TRBJ2-5	TGTGCCAGCAGCTGCCGGCGGGACAGGGGCCAGACCCAGTACTTC	CASSCRRDRGQTQYF
NA	TRBV28	NA	TRBJ2-1	TGTGCCAGCAGTTTAAATCCTGAGCAGTTCTTC	CASSLNPEQFF
NA	TRBV4-3	NA	TRBJ1-1	TGCGCCAGCAGCCAAGAGGGAGGACCGAACACTGAAGCTTTCTTT	CASSQEGGPNTEAFF
TRBD2	TRBV20-1	many	TRBJ2-5	TGCAGCGCGGGGGGAGAGACCCAGTACTTC	CSAGGETQYF
TRBD1	TRBV7-2	NA	TRBJ2-1	TGTGCCAGCAGTAAAACAGGGGGCCCTTACAATGAGCAGTTCTTC	CASSKTGGPYNEQFF
NA	TRBV18	NA	TRBJ2-2	TGTGCCAGCTCACCAGGACAGCAGATCGGGGAGCTGTTTTTT	CASSPGQQIGELFF
NA	TRBV12-3/TRBV12-4	many	TRBJ1-5	TGTGCCAGCTCATTACAGGGATCTCGTCAGCCCCAGCATTTT	CASSLQGSRQPQHF
NA	TRBV4-2	many	TRBJ2-7	TGTGCCAGCAGCCAAGATCGGGCCCCTGGAGGCTACGAGCAGTACTTC	CASSQDRAPGGYEQYF
NA	TRBV7-9	NA	TRBJ2-3	TGTGCCAGCAGCTTAGGACACGGCGGAGATACGCATTATTTT	CASSLGHGGDTHYF
NA	TRBV29-1	NA	TRBJ2-5	TGCAGCGTTGACCTTCCTGCAACGGGCGGAGAGACCCAGTACTTC	CSVDLPATGGETQYF
TRBD1	TRBV5-1	few	TRBJ2-7	TGCGCCAGCAGCGGGACAGGCCTAAGTTTGCTTACGCAGCAGTACTTC	CASSGTGLSLLTQQYF
NA	TRBV9	NA	TRBJ2-3	TGTGCCAGCAGCGTTTTTTCCACAGATACGCAGTATTTT	CASSVFSTDTQYF
NA	TRBV12-3/TRBV12-4	few	TRBJ2-6	TGTGCCAGCAGATCGAACACAGGGTCAGGGGCCAACGTCCTGACTTTC	CASRSNTGSGANVLTF
NA	TRBV5-1	few	TRBJ1-5	TGCGCCAGCAGCTACAGGCGCCAGCCCCAGCATTTT	CASSYRRQPQHF
NA	TRBV27	NA	TRBJ2-6	TGTGCCAGCAGTTTAGGGGTCGTAGGTGGGGCCAACGTCCTGACTTTC	CASSLGVVGGANVLTF
NA	TRBV7-8	NA	TRBJ2-1	TGTGCCAGCAGCTTGCTCCCGAAGAGCTCCTACAATGAGCAGTTCTTC	CASSLLPKSSYNEQFF
NA	TRBV10-3	NA	TRBJ2-1	TGTGCCATCAGTGACCTGGGCTCCTACAATGAGCAGTTCTTC	CAISDLGSYNEQFF
TRBD1	TRBV7-9	few	TRBJ2-4	TGTGCCAGCAGCAAGGACAGGGGCGGTCTGTACTTC	CASSKDRGGLYF
NA	TRBV28	NA	TRBJ2-1	TGTGCCAGCAGGCTCCAGGGGATTAATGAGCAGTTCTTC	CASRLQGINEQFF
NA	TRBV29-1	many	TRBJ1-5	TGCAGCGTTGCCGTGGGGGATCCTAATCAGCCCCAGCATTTT	CSVAVGDPNQPQHF
TRBD1	TRBV12-3/TRBV12-4	NA	TRBJ2-7	TGTGCCAGCAGTTTTAGACAGGGTGAAAACGAGCAGTACTTC	CASSFRQGENEQYF
NA	TRBV7-9	few	TRBJ2-5	TGTGCCAGCAGCCCCCCCCAGGGTTCCAAGACCCAGTACTTC	CASSPPQGSKTQYF
NA	TRBV7-9	NA	TRBJ1-5	TGTGCCAGCAGCGCAACGGGACACGACAATCAGCCCCAGCATTTT	CASSATGHDNQPQHF
NA	TRBV20-1	NA	TRBJ1-1	TGCAGTGCTCCCGACAGGCTGAACACTGAAGCTTTCTTT	CSAPDRLNTEAFF
NA	TRBV5-1	many	TRBJ1-2	TGCGCCAGCAGCTTGGACGAAGGTCTCACAGGGTTTAATGGCTACACCTTC	CASSLDEGLTGFNGYTF
TRBD2	TRBV20-1	NA	TRBJ2-1	TGCAGTGCTAGAGACGGGGGGGGTCATTACAATGAGCAGTTCTTC	CSARDGGGHYNEQFF
TRBD1	TRBV6-2/TRBV6-3	few	TRBJ1-5	TGTGCCAGCAGTTATACAGGGGGGCATCAGCCCCAGCATTTT	CASSYTGGHQPQHF
TRBD1	TRBV12-3/TRBV12-4	NA	TRBJ2-7	TGTGCCAGCAGTATCCGGGACAGGGGCTGGGAGCAGTACTTC	CASSIRDRGWEQYF
NA	TRBV5-1	many	TRBJ2-7	TGCGCCAGCAGCTTGGAAGCAGGGGCTAACGAGCAGTACTTC	CASSLEAGANEQYF
NA	TRBV20-1	few	TRBJ2-7	TGCAGTGCTCCGACGGGGCGAACCTACGAGCAGTACTTC	CSAPTGRTYEQYF
TRBD1	TRBV25-1	NA	TRBJ2-2	TGTGCCAGCAGTGGATCACAGGGGGCCACCGGGGAGCTGTTTTTT	CASSGSQGATGELFF
NA	TRBV3-1	NA	TRBJ2-7	TGTGCCAGCAGGGACACCGGGACCTCTCGGGCCGAGCAGTACTTC	CASRDTGTSRAEQYF
TRBD1	TRBV7-9	NA	TRBJ1-1	TGTGCCAGCAGCTCTTTGCCAGGGGGCTTGAGGAACACTGAAGCTTTCTTT	CASSSLPGGLRNTEAFF
TRBD2	TRBV7-2	few	TRBJ2-7	TGTGCCAGCAGCTCGGTCGGGGGGGCCTACGAGCAGTACTTC	CASSSVGGAYEQYF